These T cell receptor beta chains were read from a single sample in a study of naive and memory T cell subsets. TCRdb used MiXCR to reprocess the UMI-ligation and nested PCR reads, holding one entry per CDR3 protein. The sample has under 150,000 distinct CDR3 sequences; approximately 21% are singletons. The sequenced material came from naive CD8+ T cells from blood. Receptors were obtained from a human donor in good health. The CDR3 runs from the conserved cysteine through the conserved F or W. The D gene is left open where the match is weak. A row's size may be missing; if present it is once, few, many or a size class.

V	size	length	D	J	DNA	CDR3
TRBV5-1	many	16	TRBD1	TRBJ2-7	TGCGCCAGCAGCTCGGCAACCGGACAGGTACAGTACGAGCAGTACTTC	CASSSATGQVQYEQYF
TRBV4-3	NA	14	NA	TRBJ2-7	TGCGCCAGCAGCCAAGATCCAGGCCTCTACGAGCAGTACTTC	CASSQDPGLYEQYF
TRBV3-1	NA	17	TRBD2	TRBJ2-1	TGTGCCAGCAGCCCCCACCACCCTAGCGGGAATCTAAATGAGCAGTTCTTC	CASSPHHPSGNLNEQFF
TRBV25-1	few	14	TRBD1	TRBJ2-5	TGTGCCAGCAGTGAAGTAGGGGGCGGAGAGACCCAGTACTTC	CASSEVGGGETQYF
TRBV12-3/TRBV12-4	few	13	NA	TRBJ2-5	TGTGCCAGCAGACATCCAGGGGAAGAGACCCAGTACTTC	CASRHPGEETQYF
TRBV19	NA	15	TRBD1	TRBJ2-1	TGTGCCAGTAGTATACGACAGGGCGCCTACAATGAGCAGTTCTTC	CASSIRQGAYNEQFF
TRBV29-1	few	12	TRBD1	TRBJ1-1	TGCAGCGTGACCACAGGGGCAACGGAAGCTTTCTTT	CSVTTGATEAFF
TRBV9	NA	15	TRBD2	TRBJ2-7	TGTGCCAGCAGCTCGAGCGGGAGTCCTACCTACGAGCAGTACTTC	CASSSSGSPTYEQYF
TRBV7-9	few	15	TRBD2	TRBJ2-5	TGTGCCAGCAGCCCCGGGAGGCGGGGACAAGAGACCCAGTACTTC	CASSPGRRGQETQYF
TRBV6-2/TRBV6-3	NA	16	NA	TRBJ2-2	TGTGCCAGCAGTCAACTCCAGACAGATTCCACCGGGGAGCTGTTTTTT	CASSQLQTDSTGELFF
TRBV28	once	15	NA	TRBJ2-7	TGTGCCAGCAGTTTAGTCAGGGTAATATCCTACGAGCAGTACTTC	CASSLVRVISYEQYF
TRBV12-3/TRBV12-4	NA	14	TRBD1	TRBJ1-5	TGTGCCAGCAGTCCACAGGGGATCAATCAGCCCCAGCATTTT	CASSPQGINQPQHF
TRBV7-8	many	14	NA	TRBJ2-6	TGTGCCAGCGGGGGAGCCCCTGGGGCCAACGTCCTGACTTTC	CASGGAPGANVLTF
TRBV5-6	few	15	NA	TRBJ2-2	TGTGCCAGCAGCTCGGACACGGCCAACACCGGGGAGCTGTTTTTT	CASSSDTANTGELFF
TRBV24-1	many	13	NA	TRBJ1-1	TGTGCCACCAGTGATTTGAGCTACACTGAAGCTTTCTTT	CATSDLSYTEAFF
TRBV4-1	once	17	TRBD2	TRBJ2-3	TGCGCCAGCAGCCAAGATGATACTAGCGGGAGTTCAGATACGCAGTATTTT	CASSQDDTSGSSDTQYF
TRBV29-1	NA	17	NA	TRBJ2-5	TGCAGCGTTGAAATTCTTAGGGCGGGAATGTACCAAGAGACCCAGTACTTC	CSVEILRAGMYQETQYF
TRBV4-1	few	15	TRBD1	TRBJ2-7	TGCGCCAGCAGCCCCGGACAGGGACCTTACTACGAGCAGTACTTC	CASSPGQGPYYEQYF
TRBV7-8	NA	16	TRBD2	TRBJ2-1	TGTGCCAGCAGCTCACGGACTAGCGGGTCCTACAATGAGCAGTTCTTC	CASSSRTSGSYNEQFF
TRBV27	few	13	NA	TRBJ2-1	TGTGCCAGCAGTTCGGCGGTCGGGAATGAGCAGTTCTTC	CASSSAVGNEQFF
TRBV9	NA	16	NA	TRBJ2-1	TGTGCCAGCAGCGTAGACGGCAGGGCCTCCTACAATGAGCAGTTCTTC	CASSVDGRASYNEQFF
TRBV19	NA	14	TRBD1	TRBJ2-5	TGTGCCAGTAGTCCGCGGACAGGGGGCGAGACCCAGTACTTC	CASSPRTGGETQYF
TRBV6-2/TRBV6-3	few	14	TRBD2	TRBJ2-7	TGTGCCAGCAGCTATACTAGCGGATATTACGAGCAGTACTTC	CASSYTSGYYEQYF
TRBV13	few	13	NA	TRBJ1-1	TGTGCCAGCAGCACAGGACCTGGTACTGAAGCTTTCTTT	CASSTGPGTEAFF
TRBV5-6	NA	18	NA	TRBJ2-7	TGTGCCAGCAGCTCCCAACTGGGCCGGGACGTTAGCCGGGTCGAGCAGTACTTC	CASSSQLGRDVSRVEQYF
TRBV5-1	few	15	TRBD1	TRBJ1-1	TGCGCCAGCAGCTTGGGGACAGGGGGCCGAACTGAAGCTTTCTTT	CASSLGTGGRTEAFF